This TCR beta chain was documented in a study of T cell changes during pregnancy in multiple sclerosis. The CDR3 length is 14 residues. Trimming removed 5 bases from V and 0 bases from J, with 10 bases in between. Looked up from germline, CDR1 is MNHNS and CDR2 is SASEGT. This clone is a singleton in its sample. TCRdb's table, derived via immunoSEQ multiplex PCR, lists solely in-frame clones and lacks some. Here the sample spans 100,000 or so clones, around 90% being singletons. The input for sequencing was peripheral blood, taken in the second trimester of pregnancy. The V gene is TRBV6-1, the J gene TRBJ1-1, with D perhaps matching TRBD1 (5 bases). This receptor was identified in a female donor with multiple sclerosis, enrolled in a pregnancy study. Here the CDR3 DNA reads TGTGCCAGCAGTTCTGCCAGGGTGAACACTGAAGCTTTCTTT. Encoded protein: CASSSARVNTEAFF.